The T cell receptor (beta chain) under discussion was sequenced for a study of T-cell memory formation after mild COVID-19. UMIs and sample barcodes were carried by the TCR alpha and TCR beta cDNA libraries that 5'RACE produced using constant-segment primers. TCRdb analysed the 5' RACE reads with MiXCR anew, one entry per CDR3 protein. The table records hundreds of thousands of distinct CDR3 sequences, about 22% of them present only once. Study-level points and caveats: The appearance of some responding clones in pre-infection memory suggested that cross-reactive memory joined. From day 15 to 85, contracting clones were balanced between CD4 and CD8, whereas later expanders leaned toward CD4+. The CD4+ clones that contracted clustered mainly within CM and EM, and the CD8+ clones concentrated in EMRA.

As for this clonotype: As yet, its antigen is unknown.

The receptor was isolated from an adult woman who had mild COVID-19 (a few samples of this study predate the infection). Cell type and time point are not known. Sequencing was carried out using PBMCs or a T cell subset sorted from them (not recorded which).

DNA of the CDR3: TGTGCCAGCCTGAAGGGAGGAGCTGGTAACTATGGCTACACCTTC. Its protein is CASLKGGAGNYGYTF. J is TRBJ1-2 and V is TRBV6-1; D uncertain. The CDR3 runs 15 residues. V lost 8 bases to trimming and J lost 1 base, with 17 bases between them. Germline CDR1 MNHNS, CDR2 SASEGT.